This T cell receptor beta chain was identified during a study of blood T cell repertoires in COVID-19. Study as a whole: There were acute and convalescent COVID-19 samples, and they came from the United States, Italy and Spain. PBMCs, B-cell-depleted T cells, or T cells were the source of the cDNA or gDNA that made up the material.

Trimming took 8 bases from V and 9 from J, leaving 14 bases between them. This CDR3 has 13 amino acids. Germline lookup yields CDR1 SNHLY and CDR2 FYNNEI. This clone has ten or more counts. Original handling: For nucleated cells, counts were estimated from reference gene primer amplification. The table came from immunoSEQ multiplex PCR; TCRdb's copy has only in-frame clones and leaves some out. The D gene and trimming were derived from the DNA, and the V and J assignments and clone size from that table. The table lists some 89,000 clones, over 70% of them singletons. The chain recombines TRBV2 with TRBJ1-6; D gene uncertain. The receptor's source is a man in his 60s with acute or convalescent COVID-19. Material for sequencing was peripheral blood. The CDR3 coding sequence is TGTGCCAGCCTTAATCCGCCTAGTTCACCCCTCCACTTT. This sequence encodes CASLNPPSSPLHF.